This T cell receptor (beta chain) was recorded in a study of T cells in Graves' hyperthyroidism and ophthalmopathy. Amplified regions were TCR beta CDR3 sequences from RNA transcripts. HTBI primers drove first-round RT-PCR of the TCR CDR3. MiXCR, run by TCRdb on the multiplex PCR reads, gives a single entry per CDR3 protein. The sample holds roughly 710,000 distinct CDR3 sequences, just over 35% seen once. Comment on this clonotype: The antigen is unknown.

Whole-study results and caveats: In simple terms, a model built on 13 V-J features told ophthalmopathy apart from stable hyperthyroidism.

Germline CDR1 and CDR2: DFQATT and SNEGSKA (reference sequence). CDR3 length equals 14 residues. The trim removed 0 bases at V and 3 bases at J, leaving 5 bases unmatched. The clonotype was recovered from a woman between 40 and 50 years old with Graves' hyperthyroidism. This chain connects TRBV20-1 to TRBJ2-7, with TRBD2 identical over 7 bases. Sample: blood. The CDR3 region has the DNA TGCAGTGCTAGAGATGCGGGGGATGGCTACGAGCAGTACTTC. Translated: CSARDAGDGYEQYF.